The next 9 T cell receptor beta chains were all read from a single sample in a study of molecular identifiers for immune sequencing clone quantification. TCRdb independently ran MiXCR on the PCR reads; one entry per CDR3 protein. The table shows hundreds of thousands of distinct CDR3 sequences, with roughly 25% occurring only once. Specimen: naive CD8+ T cells from blood, with Jurkat cell RNA spiked in. Subset indicated: FACS-sorted CD8+CD4-CCR7+CD45RA+ naive T cells. All receptors derive from a human donor in good health. Some libraries in this study had Jurkat cell RNA spiked in.

J is TRBJ2-7 and V is TRBV20-1; the match to TRBD2 covers 11 bases. CDR3 size: 13 residues. V lost 4 bases and J lost 3; bases outside the gene matches: 2. Germline V gene sequence: CDR1 DFQATT, CDR2 SNEGSKA (reference sequence). CDR3 bases: TGCAGTGCTATAGCGGGAGGGCTCTACGAGCAGTACTTC. Translation: CSAIAGGLYEQYF.

This clonotype came up many times. The DNA for the CDR3 is TGCAGCGTTGAACTCCCAGGGGAGAACACAGATACGCAGTATTTT. As protein: CSVELPGENTDTQYF. The rearrangement joins TRBV29-1 to TRBJ2-3, with a possible D match to TRBD1 (6 bases). The germline CDR1 and CDR2 sequences are SQVTM and ANQGSEA. This CDR3 is built from 15 residues. Trimming stripped 2 bases from V and 2 bases from J, with 14 bases between.

This clonotype was counted at least ten times. This rearrangement joins TRBV29-1 to TRBJ2-2; D unresolved. Per germline, CDR1 SQVTM and CDR2 ANQGSEA. The CDR3 contains 11 residues. V was cut by 5 bases and J by 6 bases, with 7 bases left in between. The CDR3 loop is CSVLRSGELFF. In nucleotides, the CDR3 is TGCAGCGTTCTACGATCCGGGGAGCTGTTTTTT.

This clonotype was recorded at least ten times. Here the CDR3 reads CASSVGDTDTQYF. The CDR3, as DNA: TGTGCCAGCAGTGTAGGGGACACAGATACGCAGTATTTT. V and J are TRBV7-2 and TRBJ2-3, with a tentative D call TRBD1 (5 bases). The V end was cut by 6 bases, the J end by 2 bases, with 9 bases between. The CDR3 is 13 residues long. Per the germline V gene, CDR1 is SGHTA and CDR2 is FQGNSA.

This chain uses TRBV4-3 with TRBJ2-3, with TRBD2 as a possible D gene (7 bases). This CDR3 comprises 17 residues. Germline CDR1 is LGHNA and CDR2 is YSLEER. Trimming cost V 0 bases and J 2 bases, with 15 bases left between them. CDR3 amino acids: CASSQDLTGGFTDTQYF. The CDR3 DNA reads as TGCGCCAGCAGCCAAGATTTGACGGGGGGCTTCACAGATACGCAGTATTTT.

The CDR3: CASSLSSRQTDTQYF. CDR3 nucleotide sequence: TGTGCCAGCAGTTTATCATCGAGACAGACAGATACGCAGTATTTT. This chain uses TRBV27 with TRBJ2-3; D is perhaps TRBD1 (5 bases). V gave up 0 bases and J gave up 3 bases, with 10 bases separating them. The CDR3 contains 15 residues. Looked up from germline, CDR1 is MNHEY and CDR2 is SMNVEV (reference sequence).

This clonotype was seen many times. The V and J genes are TRBV7-9 and TRBJ2-7; D call uncertain. The CDR3 totals 10 residues. The V end was cut by 3 bases, the J end by 5 bases, with 2 bases between. Germline assignment: CDR1 SEHNR and CDR2 FQNEAQ (reference sequence). The CDR3 DNA reads as TGTGCCAGCAGCTTCCACGAGCAGTACTTC. It yields the protein CASSFHEQYF.

This clonotype was seen at least ten times. The rearrangement joins TRBV9 to TRBJ2-7; TRBD2 matches 9 bases. In germline, CDR1 is SGDLS, CDR2 YYNGEE. The CDR3 covers 16 residues. V was pared by 1 base and J by 2 bases, with 7 bases of the junction left unmatched. As DNA, the CDR3 is TGTGCCAGCAGCGTACTTTCGACTAGCGGCCCCTACGAGCAGTACTTC. Its protein product is CASSVLSTSGPYEQYF.

The chain couples TRBV6-4 to TRBJ1-4; D not resolved. The CDR3 runs 14 residues. The V gene's germline CDR1 is MRHNA and CDR2 SNTAGT. V lost 8 bases, J lost 5 bases, and 15 bases lay in between. This chain's CDR3 is CASPGVGPNEKLFF. CDR3 DNA sequence: TGTGCCAGCCCTGGTGTCGGACCGAATGAAAAACTGTTTTTT.